This entry describes one TCR beta chain. The CDR3 loop spans 15 amino acids. V gave up 1 base and J gave up 2 bases, with 13 bases separating them. Germline V gene lookup returns CDR1 SGDLS and CDR2 YYNGEE. The entry originates in a study of blood T cell repertoires in COVID-19. Study-level information: The United States, Italy and Spain provided the acute and convalescent COVID-19 samples.

The authors' processing: Using reference gene primer amplification, nucleated cell counts were estimated. Measured with immunoSEQ multiplex PCR; TCRdb has only the in-frame clones, and not every one. V and J calls and clone size follow that table, whereas D and trimming were derived from the DNA. Of around 130,000 clones detected, under 90% appear once; the ten largest clones hold less than 15%. The sample consisted of peripheral blood. This sequence originates from an older woman with acute or convalescent COVID-19. The chain is built from TRBV9 and TRBJ2-7, with D possibly matching TRBD2 (6 bases). CDR3 in DNA: TGTGCCAGCAGCGTAAGTGTGGAGGGGCCCTACGAGCAGTACTTC. Translation: CASSVSVEGPYEQYF. The full variable domain, its missing parts supplied by reference TRBV9 and TRBJ2-7, is DSGVTQTPKHLITATGQRVTLRCSPRSGDLSVYWYQQSLDQGLQFLIQYYNGEERAKGNILERFSAQQFPDLHSELNLSSLELGDSALYFCASSVSVEGPYEQYFGPGTRLTVT.